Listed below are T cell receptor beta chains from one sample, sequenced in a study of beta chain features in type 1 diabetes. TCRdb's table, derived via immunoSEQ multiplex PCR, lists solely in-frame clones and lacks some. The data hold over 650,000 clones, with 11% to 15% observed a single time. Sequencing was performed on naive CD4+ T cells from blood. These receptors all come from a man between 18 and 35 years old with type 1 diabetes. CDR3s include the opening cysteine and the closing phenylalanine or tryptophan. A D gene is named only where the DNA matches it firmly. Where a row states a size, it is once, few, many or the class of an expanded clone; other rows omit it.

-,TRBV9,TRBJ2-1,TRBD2,TGTGCCAGCAGCTCGACTAGCGGGAGGGGAGAGCAGTTCTTC,CASSSTSGRGEQFF
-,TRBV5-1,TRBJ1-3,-,TGCGCCAGCAGCTTGGTCAGCCAGAGCTCTGGAAACACCATATATTTT,CASSLVSQSSGNTIYF
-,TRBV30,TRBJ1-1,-,TGTGCCTGGAGTCCTTTAAGGACAGCTGAAGCTTTCTTT,CAWSPLRTAEAFF
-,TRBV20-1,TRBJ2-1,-,TGCAGTGCTGGATCCTACAATGAGCAGTTCTTC,CSAGSYNEQFF
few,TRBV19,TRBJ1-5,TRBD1,TGTGCCAGTAGTATCATCCCGGGACAGGGTAATCAGCCCCAGCATTTT,CASSIIPGQGNQPQHF
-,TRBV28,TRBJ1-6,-,TGTGCCATTCGGACGGGCAGTTCACCCCTCCACTTT,CAIRTGSSPLHF
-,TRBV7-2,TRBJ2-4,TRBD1,TGTGCCAGCAGCCCCGGACAGGGGTACATTCAGTACTTC,CASSPGQGYIQYF
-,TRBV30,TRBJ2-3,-,TGTGCCTGGAGTACCGGCGGGTGGAGCACAGATACGCAGTATTTT,CAWSTGGWSTDTQYF
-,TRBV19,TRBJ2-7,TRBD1,TGTGCCAGTAGGTTTGGGACAGGGATCTACGAGCAGTACTTC,CASRFGTGIYEQYF
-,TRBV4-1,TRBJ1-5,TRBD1,TGCGCCAGCAGCCCGGGACAGGAATATTATCAGCCCCAGCATTTT,CASSPGQEYYQPQHF
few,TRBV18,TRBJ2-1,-,TGTGCCAGCTCATGGGCGGGGCGCAATGAGCAGTTCTTC,CASSWAGRNEQFF
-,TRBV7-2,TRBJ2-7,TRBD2,TGTGCCAGCAGCCGACTAGCGGGAGCTCCTGAGCAGTACTTC,CASSRLAGAPEQYF
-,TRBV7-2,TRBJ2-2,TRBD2,TGTGCCAGCAGCTTGGCGGGAGCCTTCGGTGGGGAGCTGTTTTTT,CASSLAGAFGGELFF
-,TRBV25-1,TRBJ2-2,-,TGTGCCAGCAGTAGAAGGCTGAACACCGGGGAGCTGTTTTTT,CASSRRLNTGELFF
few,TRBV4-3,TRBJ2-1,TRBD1,TGCGCCAGCAGCCAAGAGACAGGGCTTGAGCAGTTCTTC,CASSQETGLEQFF
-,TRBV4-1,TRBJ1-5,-,TGCGCCAGCAGCCAAGATCAAGGCCGAATCCAACCCCAGCATTTT,CASSQDQGRIQPQHF
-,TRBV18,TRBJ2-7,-,TGTGCCAGCTCACCGCCGAGCTCCTACGAGCAGTACTTC,CASSPPSSYEQYF